This T cell receptor beta chain is from a study of T cell repertoires in cytomegalovirus infection. Study as a whole: Carrying CMV and the relevant HLA type showed in public TCR beta signatures.

CDR3 length: 12 amino acids. V lost 6 bases to trimming and J lost 8 bases, with 13 bases between them. From the reads, TCRdb called clonotypes with MiXCR, one entry per CDR3 protein. The sample contains around 350,000 distinct CDR3 sequences, 15% to 20% of which appear only once. Study-wide results and caveats: Adding up the frequency of public TCR beta families identified people who carried CMV plus the relevant HLA.

This clonotype was counted many times. The target antigen is unknown. Sequences were obtained from PBMCs. The V call is TRBV12-3 or TRBV12-4, the J call TRBJ1-2, with D possibly matching TRBD1 (6 bases). The sequence came from a human donor in good health (CMV status not recorded). Some clones in this sample may be carry-over from other donors' samples. CDR3 sequence (DNA): TGTGCCAGCAGACAGGGAAACGGGGGCTACACCTTC. Its translation is CASRQGNGGYTF.